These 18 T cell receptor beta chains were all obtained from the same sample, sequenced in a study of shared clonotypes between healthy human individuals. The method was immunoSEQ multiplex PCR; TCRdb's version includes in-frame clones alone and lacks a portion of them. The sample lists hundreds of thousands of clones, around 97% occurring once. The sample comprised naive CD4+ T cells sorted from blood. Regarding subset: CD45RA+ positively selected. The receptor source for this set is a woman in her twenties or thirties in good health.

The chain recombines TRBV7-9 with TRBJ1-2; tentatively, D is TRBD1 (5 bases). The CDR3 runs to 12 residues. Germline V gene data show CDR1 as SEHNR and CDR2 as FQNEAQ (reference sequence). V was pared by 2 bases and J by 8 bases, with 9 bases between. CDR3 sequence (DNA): TGTGCCAGCAGCTTACCACAGGTCGGCTACACCTTC. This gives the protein CASSLPQVGYTF. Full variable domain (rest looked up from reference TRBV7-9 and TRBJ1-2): DTGVSQNPRHKITKRGQNVTFRCDPISEHNRLYWYRQTLGQGPEFLTYFQNEAQLEKSRLLSDRFSAERPKGSFSTLEIQRTEQGDSAMYLCASSLPQVGYTFGSGTRLTVV.

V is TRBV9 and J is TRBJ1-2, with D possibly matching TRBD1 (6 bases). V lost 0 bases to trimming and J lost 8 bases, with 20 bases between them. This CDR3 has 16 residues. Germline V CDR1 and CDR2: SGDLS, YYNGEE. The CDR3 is CASSVDPDSPEGGYTF. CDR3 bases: TGTGCCAGCAGCGTAGATCCGGACAGCCCCGAGGGGGGCTACACCTTC.

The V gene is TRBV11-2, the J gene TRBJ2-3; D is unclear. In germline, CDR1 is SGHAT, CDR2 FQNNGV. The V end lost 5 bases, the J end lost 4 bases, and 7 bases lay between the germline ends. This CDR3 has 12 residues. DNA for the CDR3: TGTGCCAGCAGCCAGCCAGCAGATACGCAGTATTTT. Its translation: CASSQPADTQYF.

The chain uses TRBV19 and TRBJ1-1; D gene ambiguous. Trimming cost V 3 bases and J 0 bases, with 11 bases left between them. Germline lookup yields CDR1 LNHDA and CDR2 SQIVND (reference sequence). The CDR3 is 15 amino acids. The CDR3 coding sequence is TGTGCCAGTAGTATGGAGACGTCCATGAACACTGAAGCTTTCTTT. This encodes CASSMETSMNTEAFF.

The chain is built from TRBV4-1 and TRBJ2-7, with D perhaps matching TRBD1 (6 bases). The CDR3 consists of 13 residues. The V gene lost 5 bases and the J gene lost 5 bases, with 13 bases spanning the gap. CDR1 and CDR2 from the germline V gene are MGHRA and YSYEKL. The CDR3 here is CASSTQGGDEQYF. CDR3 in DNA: TGCGCCAGCAGCACACAGGGCGGCGACGAGCAGTACTTC.

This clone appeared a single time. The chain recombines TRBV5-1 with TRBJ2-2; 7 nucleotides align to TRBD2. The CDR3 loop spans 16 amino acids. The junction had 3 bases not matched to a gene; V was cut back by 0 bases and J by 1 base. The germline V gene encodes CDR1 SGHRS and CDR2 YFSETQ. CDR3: CASSLAPSGNTGELFF. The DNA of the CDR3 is TGCGCCAGCAGCTTGGCCCCTAGCGGGAACACCGGGGAGCTGTTTTTT.

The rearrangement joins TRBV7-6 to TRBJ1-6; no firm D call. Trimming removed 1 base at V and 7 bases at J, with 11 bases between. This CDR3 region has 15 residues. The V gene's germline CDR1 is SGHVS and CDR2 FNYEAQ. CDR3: CASSLGGPQNSPLHF. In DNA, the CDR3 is TGTGCCAGCAGCTTAGGAGGGCCACAGAATTCACCCCTCCACTTT.

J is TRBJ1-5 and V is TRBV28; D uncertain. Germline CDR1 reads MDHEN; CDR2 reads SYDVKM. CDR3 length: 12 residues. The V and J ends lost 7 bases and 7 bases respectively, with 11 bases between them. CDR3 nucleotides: TGTGCCAGCACCCGTGGTACCCAGCCCCAGCATTTT. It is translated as CASTRGTQPQHF.

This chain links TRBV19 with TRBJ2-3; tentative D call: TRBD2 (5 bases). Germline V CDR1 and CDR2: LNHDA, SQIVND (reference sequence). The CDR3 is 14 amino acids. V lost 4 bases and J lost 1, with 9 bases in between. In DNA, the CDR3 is TGTGCCAGTAGTAAGGACTTCCGCACAGATACGCAGTATTTT. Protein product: CASSKDFRTDTQYF.

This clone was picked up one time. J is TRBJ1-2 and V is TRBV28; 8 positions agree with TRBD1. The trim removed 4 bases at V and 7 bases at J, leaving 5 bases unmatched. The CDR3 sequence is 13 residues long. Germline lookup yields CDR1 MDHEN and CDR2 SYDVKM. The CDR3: CASSSGGEVGYTF. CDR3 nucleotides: TGTGCCAGCAGTTCAGGGGGCGAGGTTGGCTACACCTTC.

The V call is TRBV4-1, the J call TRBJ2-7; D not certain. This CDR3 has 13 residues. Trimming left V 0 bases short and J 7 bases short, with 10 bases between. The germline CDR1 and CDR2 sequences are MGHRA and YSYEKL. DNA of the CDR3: TGCGCCAGCAGCCAAGAAGGAATTAGGGAGCAGTACTTC. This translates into CASSQEGIREQYF.

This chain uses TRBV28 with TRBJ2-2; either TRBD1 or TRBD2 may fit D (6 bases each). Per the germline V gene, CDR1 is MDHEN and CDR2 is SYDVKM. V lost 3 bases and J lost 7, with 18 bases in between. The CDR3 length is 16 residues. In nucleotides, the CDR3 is TGTGCCAGCAGTTTCCCCCAAGCGGGCAGGGGCGGGGAGCTGTTTTTT. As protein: CASSFPQAGRGGELFF.

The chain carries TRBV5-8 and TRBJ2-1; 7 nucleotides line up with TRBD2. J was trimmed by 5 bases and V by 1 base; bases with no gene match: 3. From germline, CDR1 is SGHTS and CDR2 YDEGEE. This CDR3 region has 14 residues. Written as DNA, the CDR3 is TGTGCCAGCAGCTTGCGGGAGGAGGACAATGAGCAGTTCTTC. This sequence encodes CASSLREEDNEQFF.

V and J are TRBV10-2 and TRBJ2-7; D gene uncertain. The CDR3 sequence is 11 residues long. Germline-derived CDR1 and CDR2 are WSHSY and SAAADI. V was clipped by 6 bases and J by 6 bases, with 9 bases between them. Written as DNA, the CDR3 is TGCGCCAGCAGAGTGGACGCCGAGCAGTACTTC. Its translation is CASRVDAEQYF.

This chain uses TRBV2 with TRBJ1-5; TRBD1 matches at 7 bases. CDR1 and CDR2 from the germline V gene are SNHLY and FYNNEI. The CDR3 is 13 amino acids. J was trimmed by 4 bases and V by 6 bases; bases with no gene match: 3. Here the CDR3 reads CASRGQQNQPQHF. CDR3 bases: TGTGCCAGCAGGGGACAGCAGAATCAGCCCCAGCATTTT. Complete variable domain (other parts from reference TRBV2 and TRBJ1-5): EPEVTQTPSHQVTQMGQEVILRCVPISNHLYFYWYRQILGQKVEFLVSFYNNEISEKSEIFDDQFSVERPDGSNFTLKIRSTKLEDSAMYFCASRGQQNQPQHFGDGTRLSIL.

CDR3 sequence: CASSWDAVEKLFF. CDR3 nucleotides: TGTGCCAGCAGTTGGGACGCCGTTGAAAAACTGTTTTTT. The chain is built from TRBV6-6 and TRBJ1-4; TRBD1 is a possible D gene (5 bases). Germline V gene lookup returns CDR1 MNHNY and CDR2 SVGAGI (reference sequence). V was trimmed by 4 bases and J by 7 bases, leaving 10 bases between them. CDR3 length: 13 amino acids.

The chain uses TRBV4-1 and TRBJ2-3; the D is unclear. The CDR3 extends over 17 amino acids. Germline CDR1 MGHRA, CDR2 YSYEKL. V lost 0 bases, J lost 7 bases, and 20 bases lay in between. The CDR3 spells CASSQDPPGTPLNTQYF. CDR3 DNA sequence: TGCGCCAGCAGCCAAGATCCCCCGGGCACGCCGTTAAATACGCAGTATTTT.

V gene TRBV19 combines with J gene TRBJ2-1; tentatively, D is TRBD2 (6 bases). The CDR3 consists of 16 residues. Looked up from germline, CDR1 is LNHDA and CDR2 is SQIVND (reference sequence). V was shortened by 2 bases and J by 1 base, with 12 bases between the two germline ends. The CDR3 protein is CASSIMIAESYNEQFF. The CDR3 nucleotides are TGTGCCAGTAGTATAATGATAGCGGAGTCCTACAATGAGCAGTTCTTC.